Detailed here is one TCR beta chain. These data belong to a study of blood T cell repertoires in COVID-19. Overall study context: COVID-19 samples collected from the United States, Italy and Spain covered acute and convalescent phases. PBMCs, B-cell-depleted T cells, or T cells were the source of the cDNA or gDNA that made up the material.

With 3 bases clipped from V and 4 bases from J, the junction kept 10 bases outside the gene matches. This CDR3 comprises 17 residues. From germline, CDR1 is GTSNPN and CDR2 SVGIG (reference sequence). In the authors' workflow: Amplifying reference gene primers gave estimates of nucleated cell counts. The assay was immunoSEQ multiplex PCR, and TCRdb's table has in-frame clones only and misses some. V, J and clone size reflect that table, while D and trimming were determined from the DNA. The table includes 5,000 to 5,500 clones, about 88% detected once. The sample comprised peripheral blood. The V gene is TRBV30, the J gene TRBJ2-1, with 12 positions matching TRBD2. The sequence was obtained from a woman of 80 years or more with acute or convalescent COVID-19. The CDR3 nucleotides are TGTGCCTGGAGCCCCGCTGTAGGACTAGCGGGATACAATGAGCAGTTCTTC. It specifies CAWSPAVGLAGYNEQFF.